This T cell receptor (beta chain) was observed in a study of cytomegalovirus exposure and HLA in healthy donors. Study-wide background: Unique TCRs numbering about 85 million, obtained from HLA-typed donors, made up an early data release. Study-wide results and limits: Rare sequences made up most TCRs, while some public TCRs were found in many donors.

The CDR3 totals 18 residues. V was pared by 5 bases and J by 4 bases, with 16 bases of the junction left unmatched. Looked up from germline, CDR1 is MDHEN and CDR2 is SYDVKM. The PCR was carried out with 60 Vbeta primers and 13 Jbeta primers. Some clones are missing from TCRdb's copy, which holds only in-frame ones; the method was immunoSEQ multiplex PCR. The sample has some 130,000 clones, 77% seen once; the top ten hold under 5%. On this clone itself: Its antigen is undetermined.

The chain combines TRBV28 with TRBJ2-1; 8 bases agree with TRBD1. This sequence was found in a male donor in good health and CMV-seropositive. Material: PBMCs. The CDR3 spells CASSQLPIRDRLYNEQFF. CDR3 sequence (DNA): TGTGCCAGCAGTCAACTCCCTATCCGGGACAGGCTATACAATGAGCAGTTCTTC.